Below, one TCR beta chain is given with its context. The data are from a study of CD8 T cells in ankylosing spondylitis. CDR1 and CDR2 (germline): DFQATT, SNEGSKA (reference sequence). This CDR3 contains 13 residues. Trimming pared 6 bases from V and 1 base from J, leaving 10 bases between. TCR beta libraries were made by quantitative 5'-RACE with molecular barcodes. TCRdb analysed the 5' RACE reads with MiXCR anew, one entry per CDR3 protein. The sample contains approximately 210,000 distinct CDR3 sequences, 9.5% to 15% of which appear only once. The TCR sequence derives from a male donor with ankylosing spondylitis or in good health (not recorded which). Specimen: blood, either unsorted or a sorted T cell fraction (not recorded which). J is TRBJ1-5 and V is TRBV20-1; a possible D gene is TRBD1 (5 bases). Written as DNA, the CDR3 is TGCAGTGCCCGACAGCACAGCAATCAGCCCCAGCATTTT. Its translation is CSARQHSNQPQHF.